Listed below are T cell receptor beta chains from one sample, sequenced in a study of T-cell reconstitution after alpha-beta-depleted transplantation in children. Using its own MiXCR run on the PCR reads, TCRdb lists one record per CDR3 protein. The sample lists 120,000 to 150,000 distinct CDR3 sequences, roughly 8.8% occurring once. The sample consisted of PBMCs, mostly from graft donor cells, taken 180 days after TCRalphabeta/CD19-depleted stem cell transplant. These receptors all stem from a female patient between 2 and 10 years old who had a stem cell transplant for congenital amegakaryocytic thrombocytopenia, so the T cells may come from the graft donor. Each CDR3 is given with its conserved first and last residue. D genes are given only for firm matches. Clone size is not always given. Where it is, it says once, few, many or a class for expanded clones.

V gene | D gene | clone size | CDR3 protein
TRBV20-1 | TRBD2 | many | CSARVLAGGSTDTQYF
TRBV7-9 | . | few | CASSLQHVGGPGELFF
TRBV5-1 | TRBD1 | few | CASSNILRGPRNTEAFF
TRBV6-5 | . | many | CASSLTASGANVLTF
TRBV10-3 | . | many | CAISEILSRGRNPATNEKLFF
TRBV10-3 | . | many | CAIRDSSGQETQYF
TRBV5-1 | . | many | CASSLWGYEQYF
TRBV20-1 | TRBD1 | . | CSARLAGGFGANVLTF
TRBV12-3/TRBV12-4 | TRBD1 | few | CASSLGQGISPLHF
TRBV5-1 | . | many | CASSLERVAGEQFF
TRBV6-5 | . | few | CASSYSRTSYEQYF